This TCR beta chain appears in the sequencing data of a study of blood T cell repertoires in COVID-19. Overall study: PBMCs, B-cell-depleted T cells, or T cells provided the cDNA or gDNA that made up the material.

This CDR3 contains 11 residues. V lost 8 bases to trimming and J lost 8 bases, with 9 bases between them. CDR1 and CDR2 (germline): MNHEY, SVGAGI. Per the original data handling: Quantification of nucleated cells was approximated via reference gene primer amplification. Only in-frame clones appear in the TCRdb table, and some are missing; sequencing was by immunoSEQ multiplex PCR. Clonal size and the V and J genes are those of that table, whereas D and trimming came from the DNA. Counted here are 150,000 to 200,000 clones, over 75% occurring once; the ten biggest clones make up about 11%. The material sequenced was peripheral blood. The receptor's source is a man aged 60 to 75 with active or convalescent COVID-19. This chain connects TRBV6-5 to TRBJ2-2; no reliable D call. CDR3 sequence: CASGFVGELFF. The CDR3 bases are TGTGCCAGCGGCTTCGTGGGGGAGCTGTTTTTT.